One T cell receptor (beta chain) is described in this entry. Antigen: not known. This sample is drawn from a study of T cells in Graves' hyperthyroidism and ophthalmopathy. The study's findings and limits: Classification by a 13 V-J model distinguished ophthalmopathy from stable hyperthyroidism. Expanded thyroid clonotypes (above 0.001) were mostly also found in blood.

TCR beta CDR3 region amplification was performed from RNA transcripts. Primed by the HTBI set, a first-round RT-PCR was run on the TCR CDR3. TCRdb recomputed calls from the multiplex PCR reads with MiXCR, one row per CDR3 protein. The sample holds around 420,000 distinct CDR3 sequences, 15% to 18% seen once. This CDR3 is 18 amino acids long. Unmatched junction bases numbered 21, after V lost 6 bases and J lost 6 bases. Germline V gene sequence: CDR1 SGHNT, CDR2 YYREEE (reference sequence). The chain has TRBV5-4 and TRBJ1-2, with TRBD1 identical over 9 bases. The material sequenced was blood. This receptor was obtained from a woman aged 18-29 years with Graves' hyperthyroidism. This chain's CDR3 is CASTPYQPGQGWTDGYTF. CDR3 bases: TGTGCCAGCACCCCTTACCAACCGGGACAGGGATGGACAGATGGCTACACCTTC. The full variable domain, rest sourced from reference TRBV5-4 and TRBJ1-2, is ETGVTQSPTHLIKTRGQQVTLRCSSQSGHNTVSWYQQALGQGPQFIFQYYREEENGRGNFPPRFSGLQFPNYSSELNVNALELDDSALYLCASTPYQPGQGWTDGYTFGSGTRLTVV.